This T cell receptor (beta chain) derives from a study of cytomegalovirus exposure and HLA in healthy donors. Background on the study: The same platform as the approximately 670 first-cohort repertoires was used for the 90 to 150 validation repertoires, a later analysis reported.

The CDR3 contains 15 residues. V shed 6 bases and J 2 bases; nucleotides not matched to a gene: 8. Per germline, CDR1 KGHSH and CDR2 LQKENI. Clones were read by immunoSEQ multiplex PCR, and TCRdb kept only the in-frame ones, dropping some. The sample consists of over 120,000 clones, 70% to 90% of them appearing once. A note on this clone: Its specificity is not known.

Whole-study results and caveats: The classifier, whose performance was assessed in both the original and validation cohorts, reportedly diagnosed cytomegalovirus status with high specificity and sensitivity. A few chains tied to CMV proved CMV antigen-specific in vitro.

Material for sequencing was PBMCs. The J gene is TRBJ2-3, the V gene TRBV18; 7 bases are shared with TRBD2. This TCR was sampled from a woman younger than 45 in good health and CMV-seropositive. CDR3 residues: CASSPTAGSTDTQYF. In DNA form, the CDR3 reads TGTGCCAGCTCGCCGACAGCGGGGTCCACAGATACGCAGTATTTT.